These 17 T cell receptor beta chains share one sample of origin, sequenced in a study of shared clonotypes between healthy human individuals. Data came from immunoSEQ multiplex PCR; TCRdb stores just in-frame clones and leaves some out. The sample records about 1,900,000 clones, approximately 94% being singletons. Naive-designated CD8 cells lacked CD45RO, were positively enriched for CCR7, and omitted terminally differentiated effector memory CD45RA+ cells. Sequenced sample: naive CD8+ T cells sorted from blood. These TCRs come from a man between 18 and 35 years old in good health.

DNA for the CDR3: TGTGCCAGCAGCTTGGGTAGCCTAGCAGCCTACAATGAGCAGTTCTTC. Translation: CASSLGSLAAYNEQFF. The chain has TRBV5-6 and TRBJ2-1; weak D call: TRBD2 (5 bases). The CDR3 contains 16 residues. Trimming took off 0 bases at V and 2 bases at J, with 12 bases between the two ends. Germline CDR1 reads SGHDT; CDR2 reads YYEEEE.

The genes are TRBV14 and TRBJ2-7; 8 bases align to TRBD1. Germline CDR1 is SGHDN and CDR2 is FVKESK. CDR3 size: 17 residues. V trimming: 1 base; J trimming: 5 bases; junction bases outside the gene matches: 13. The CDR3 protein is CASSQVDRGWERNEQYF. The CDR3 DNA reads as TGTGCCAGCAGCCAAGTCGACAGGGGATGGGAAAGAAACGAGCAGTACTTC.

The chain carries TRBV10-3 and TRBJ1-1, with D possibly matching TRBD1 (6 bases). CDR1 and CDR2 (germline): ENHRY, SYGVKD. The length of the CDR3 is 14 residues. The germline V and J ends were trimmed by 3 bases and 7 bases, with 15 bases remaining between them. The CDR3 spells CAISDPGGAGEAFF. CDR3 nucleotides: TGTGCCATCAGTGACCCGGGGGGGGCGGGTGAAGCTTTCTTT.

V usage is TRBV27 and J usage is TRBJ2-7, with 9 nucleotides matching TRBD2. V gave up 5 bases and J gave up 2 bases; unmatched junction bases: 7. The CDR3 loop spans 15 amino acids. Germline V gene sequence: CDR1 MNHEY, CDR2 SMNVEV (reference sequence). The CDR3 DNA follows: TGTGCCAGCAGTCCAGGACTAGCGATTGCCTACGAGCAGTACTTC. Its translation: CASSPGLAIAYEQYF.

The V gene is TRBV5-1, the J gene TRBJ2-7; D assignment may be TRBD1 or TRBD2 (6 bases each). CDR3 length: 14 residues. Per the germline V gene, CDR1 is SGHRS and CDR2 is YFSETQ. V lost 4 bases, J lost 3 bases, and 14 bases lay in between. Written as DNA, the CDR3 is TGCGCCAGCAGCCTTAATGCGGGACACTACGAGCAGTACTTC. Residues: CASSLNAGHYEQYF.

The chain is built from TRBV18 and TRBJ2-5; D is undetermined. With 5 bases removed from V and 5 bases from J, the gap between germline ends came to 9 bases. Germline V lookup: CDR1 KGHSH, CDR2 LQKENI. The CDR3 loop spans 12 amino acids. In DNA form, the CDR3 reads TGTGCCAGCTCATACCTATGGGAGACCCAGTACTTC. Translated, it gives CASSYLWETQYF.

The rearrangement joins TRBV28 to TRBJ2-7; 7 bases are shared with TRBD1. Germline trimming cut 7 bases from V and 3 bases from J; bases unmatched to any gene: 9. The V gene's germline CDR1 is MDHEN and CDR2 SYDVKM. The CDR3 sequence is 14 residues long. This CDR3 reads CASNSGRGLYEQYF. CDR3 nucleotide sequence: TGTGCCAGCAATTCAGGAAGGGGGCTCTACGAGCAGTACTTC.

The gene calls are TRBV4-3 and TRBJ2-5, with 8 bases lining up with TRBD1. Looked up from germline, CDR1 is LGHNA and CDR2 is YSLEER. Losses at the gene ends were 1 base for V and 4 bases for J; bases not matched to a gene: 5. The CDR3 is 15 amino acids. CDR3 sequence: CASSQVLTGVETQYF. The CDR3 DNA reads TGCGCCAGCAGCCAAGTTTTGACAGGGGTAGAGACCCAGTACTTC.

V usage is TRBV18 and J usage is TRBJ2-2; D is uncertain. In germline, CDR1 is KGHSH, CDR2 LQKENI. The CDR3 totals 13 residues. The V and J ends lost 2 bases and 8 bases respectively, with 9 bases between them. The chain's CDR3 is CASSPEALGELFF. The CDR3 DNA reads as TGTGCCAGCTCACCAGAGGCATTGGGGGAGCTGTTTTTT.

J is TRBJ2-7 and V is TRBV29-1; 14 nucleotides align to TRBD2. V dropped 4 bases and J dropped 6; count of bases not matched to a gene: 11. CDR3 length equals 16 residues. Per the germline V gene, CDR1 is SQVTM and CDR2 is ANQGSEA. CDR3 in DNA: TGCAGCGTTGCGGGGACTAGCGGGAGAATTCTCTCCGAGCAGTACTTC. Protein sequence: CSVAGTSGRILSEQYF.

This clone occurred once. The rearrangement joins TRBV11-2 to TRBJ2-7; weak D call: TRBD1 (6 bases). The CDR3 is 17 amino acids. Per germline, CDR1 SGHAT and CDR2 FQNNGV. Trimming removed 5 bases at V and 0 bases at J, with 20 bases between. The chain's CDR3 is CASSPTGAGAYSYEQYF. CDR3 DNA: TGTGCCAGCAGCCCCACCGGGGCAGGGGCTTACTCCTACGAGCAGTACTTC.

The rearrangement links TRBV9 to TRBJ2-1; D could derive from TRBD1 or TRBD2 (5 bases each). Trimming left V 0 bases short and J 5 bases short, with 12 bases between. CDR1 and CDR2 from the germline V gene are SGDLS and YYNGEE. This CDR3 comprises 15 residues. CDR3 loop: CASSVVAGADNEQFF. The CDR3 DNA reads as TGTGCCAGCAGCGTAGTTGCCGGGGCAGACAATGAGCAGTTCTTC.

As regards this clone: This sample includes further DNA sequences coding for the same CDR3. This chain uses TRBV27 with TRBJ2-2; D unclear. Trimming left V 2 bases short and J 5 bases short, with 0 bases between. This CDR3 contains 11 residues. CDR1 is MNHEY and CDR2 is SMNVEV in the germline V gene (reference sequence). CDR3 loop: CASSLTGELFF. CDR3 bases: TGTGCCAGCAGTTTAACCGGGGAGCTGTTTTTT.

The gene calls are TRBV9 and TRBJ1-2, with unresolved D. From germline, CDR1 is SGDLS and CDR2 YYNGEE. Trimming took off 4 bases at V and 4 bases at J, with 2 bases between the two ends. The CDR3 consists of 10 residues. The CDR3 DNA is TGTGCCAGCAGCTCCTATGGCTACACCTTC. This sequence encodes CASSSYGYTF.

This chain links TRBV7-9 with TRBJ2-1; 8 bases match TRBD2. CDR1 and CDR2 from the germline V gene are SEHNR and FQNEAQ (reference sequence). The CDR3 loop spans 16 amino acids. Trimming removed 5 bases from V and 4 bases from J; junction bases left unmatched: 10. CDR3 DNA sequence: TGTGCCAGCAGCAAAATTGAGCGGGGGCTATACAATGAGCAGTTCTTC. Translation gives CASSKIERGLYNEQFF. Drawing the rest from reference TRBV7-9 and TRBJ2-1, the complete variable domain is DTGVSQNPRHKITKRGQNVTFRCDPISEHNRLYWYRQTLGQGPEFLTYFQNEAQLEKSRLLSDRFSAERPKGSFSTLEIQRTEQGDSAMYLCASSKIERGLYNEQFFGPGTRLTVL.

The J gene is TRBJ2-1, the V gene TRBV6-6; the D gene could be TRBD1 or TRBD2 (6 bases each). V was pared by 0 bases and J by 6 bases, with 12 bases between. The CDR3 sequence is 15 residues long. CDR1 and CDR2 (germline): MNHNY, SVGAGI (reference sequence). CDR3 region: CASSYSRGAGNEQFF. For the CDR3, the DNA is TGTGCCAGCAGTTACTCGAGGGGGGCGGGCAATGAGCAGTTCTTC.

The gene calls are TRBV15 and TRBJ2-7; TRBD1 is a possible D gene (5 bases). Germline lookup yields CDR1 LNHNV and CDR2 YYDKDF (reference sequence). V shed 5 bases and J shed 3 bases, with 17 bases lying between them. This CDR3 has 15 amino acids. CDR3 nucleotide sequence: TGTGCCACCAGCGGCCAGACAGAAATTGACTACGAGCAGTACTTC. Its protein product is CATSGQTEIDYEQYF.